This TCR beta chain was found in a study of resident and recirculating memory T cells in vitiligo. Study information: Epidermis came from shave biopsies of lesional and nonlesional sites, plus PBMCs.

TCRdb's copy holds only in-frame clones and misses some; the assay was immunoSEQ multiplex PCR. The repertoire holds about 42,000 clones, with approximately 91% as singletons. Patients had to be free of confetti depigmentation, indicating active vitiligo. Study conclusions and caveats: No unique dominant TCR clone was found in vitiligo lesions. TCR sequences were not conserved across biopsy sites or patients.

For this clone: Its specificity is not known.

The receptor comes from a male donor with vitiligo. What was sequenced was blood.

The chain's CDR3 is CASSEGQGHSNEQFF. The CDR3 nucleotides read TGTGCCAGCAGTGAGGGACAGGGTCACAGCAATGAGCAGTTCTTC. The rearrangement joins TRBV25-1 to TRBJ2-1; 9 nucleotides match TRBD1. With 3 bases clipped from V and 6 bases from J, the junction kept 6 bases outside the gene matches. The CDR3 totals 15 residues. Germline loops: CDR1 MGHDK, CDR2 SYGVNS. The full variable domain, with the rest looked up from reference TRBV25-1 and TRBJ2-1, is EADIYQTPRYLVIGTGKKITLECSQTMGHDKMYWYQQDPGMELHLIHYSYGVNSTEKGDLSSESTVSRIRTEHFPLTLESARPSHTSQYLCASSEGQGHSNEQFFGPGTRLTVL.